These 7 T cell receptor beta chains were all obtained from the same sample, sequenced in a study of T cell clonality in common variable immunodeficiency. This table comes from immunoSEQ multiplex PCR, and its TCRdb copy is limited to in-frame clones, with some not included. The sample is made up of 80,000 or so clones, none counted only once. Specimen: peripheral blood mononuclear cells. All receptors derive from a person aged 18 to 70 in good health.

This clone was counted at least ten times. The read ends 3 residues shy of where the CDR3 ends; the end is completed using the germline J gene. The chain joins TRBV19 to TRBJ2-2; 9 bases fit TRBD1. Germline-derived CDR1 and CDR2 are LNHDA and SQIVND (reference sequence). The CDR3 runs to 15 residues. V gave up 6 bases and J gave up 5 bases; unmatched junction bases: 7. The CDR3 bases that were read are TGTGCCAGTAGCGAAGACAGGGGGTTTACCGGGGAG. The encoded protein is CASSEDRGFTGE. The CDR3 reads in full as CASSEDRGFTGELFF.

This clone was detected ten times or more. The part of the CDR3 DNA that was read is TGCGCCAGCAGCCAAGAACCTAGCGGTCACGGGGAGACC. Its protein product is CASSQEPSGHGET. From start to end, the CDR3 is CASSQEPSGHGETQYF. The chain couples TRBV4-1 to TRBJ2-5; TRBD2 matches at 7 bases. The missing CDR3 end, 3 residues past where the read stops, is filled in from the germline J gene. Germline CDR1 and CDR2: MGHRA and YSYEKL. V was pared by 0 bases and J by 5 bases, with 9 bases of the junction left unmatched. The CDR3 has 16 amino acids.

This clone was recorded many times. The read stops 3 residues short of the end of the CDR3; the missing end is completed from the germline J gene. This chain uses TRBV28 with TRBJ2-1; the D gene is possibly TRBD2 (6 bases). Deletions cut 7 bases from V and 3 bases from J, with 16 bases between. Looked up from germline, CDR1 is MDHEN and CDR2 is SYDVKM. There are 15 residues in the CDR3. CDR3 sequence reads: CASNPPGLNYNEQFF. The sequenced CDR3 bases are TGTGCCAGCAACCCTCCGGGACTGAACTACAATGAG. The variable domain in full, with the rest retrieved from reference TRBV28 and TRBJ2-1, is DVKVTQSSRYLVKRTGEKVFLECVQDMDHENMFWYRQDPGLGLRLIYFSYDVKMKEKGDIPEGYSVSREKKERFSLILESASTNQTSMYLCASNPPGLNYNEQFFGPGTRLTVL.

This clone came up many times. The CDR3 region is CSASSRGGYTF. The DNA read from the CDR3 is TGCAGTGCTAGTTCCAGGGGAGGC. The J gene is TRBJ1-2, the V gene TRBV20-1, with D possibly TRBD1 on 6 matching bases. The DNA ends 3 residues before the CDR3 does, and the rest of the CDR3 is filled in from the germline J gene. The CDR3 extends over 11 amino acids. Germline assignment: CDR1 DFQATT and CDR2 SNEGSKA (reference sequence).

This clone was observed many times. Coverage ceases 3 residues before the CDR3 finishes, and the germline J gene fills in the end. The gene calls are TRBV6-2 or TRBV6-3 and TRBJ2-2; D might be TRBD1 (5 bases). The CDR3 is made up of 16 amino acids. The germline V gene encodes CDR1 MNHEY and CDR2 SVGEGT. V lost 2 bases, J lost 4 bases, and 14 bases lay in between. The sequenced CDR3 bases are TGTGCCAGCAGTTACGGCAGGGATCCCAGCACCGGGGAG. Amino acids: CASSYGRDPSTGE. The whole CDR3 sequence reads CASSYGRDPSTGELFF.

A few counts support this clone. Read sequence stops 3 residues before the CDR3 end, and the germline J gene provides the missing end. The rearrangement uses TRBV20-1 and TRBJ2-1; TRBD2 matches 12 bases. The V gene end was trimmed by 6 bases and the J gene end by 6 bases; junction bases not matched to a gene: 9. This CDR3 has 15 amino acids. Germline loops: CDR1 DFQATT, CDR2 SNEGSKA (reference sequence). The covered CDR3 bases are TGCAGTGCCAAGGGAGGGACTAGCGGGCTCAATGAG. As protein: CSAKGGTSGLNE. From start to end, the CDR3 is CSAKGGTSGLNEQFF.

This clone was observed at least ten times. The read ends 3 residues early relative to the CDR3; the germline J gene fills the gap. The rearrangement uses TRBV18 and TRBJ2-3, with D tentatively TRBD1 (6 bases). CDR1 is KGHSH and CDR2 is LQKENI in the germline V gene. This CDR3 region has 16 residues. Trimming removed 4 bases at V and 0 bases at J, with 14 bases between. The CDR3 bases that were read are TGTGCCAGCTCACGGGAACAGGGTAGGAGCACAGATACG. Amino acids: CASSREQGRSTDT. The full CDR3 reads CASSREQGRSTDTQYF.